This T cell receptor beta chain was identified in a study of OX40 agonist ivuxolimab in advanced cancers. Germline assignment: CDR1 MNHNY and CDR2 SVGAGI (reference sequence). V dropped 6 bases and J dropped 4 bases, with 9 bases sitting between them. The CDR3 has 13 residues. Clones were read by immunoSEQ multiplex PCR, and TCRdb kept only the in-frame ones, dropping some. The data show roughly 100,000 clones, approximately 90% seen once. The sequence derives from an adult with an advanced solid tumor such as melanoma, head and neck, liver or kidney cancer. The specimen was CD4+ or CD8+ T cells sorted from blood, collected in a trial of the OX40 agonist ivuxolimab. The chain is built from TRBV6-6 and TRBJ1-4; unclear D gene. DNA of the CDR3: TGTGCCAGCAGAGACCCCTTTAATGAAAAACTGTTTTTT. This gives the protein CASRDPFNEKLFF.